This T cell receptor beta chain is drawn from a study of cytomegalovirus exposure and HLA in healthy donors. Study-level background: Early released data comprised 80 million to 90 million unique TCRs from HLA-typed donors.

Study-wide results and limits: The study carried out a later analysis of TCR beta sequences. It associated roughly 17,000 of them with specific HLA alleles at a false discovery rate of 0.05. Analysis was carried out at a later point, and it linked a missense DCLRE1C variant to TCR beta V- and J-gene trimming. The study put 150 to 200 TCR beta chains on its list as cytomegalovirus-associated.

Worth noting for this clone: Antigen: not known.

13 Jbeta primers and 60 Vbeta primers were used for the PCR. The protocol was immunoSEQ multiplex PCR, while the TCRdb copy is restricted to in-frame clones and leaves out a portion. The sample shows approximately 76,000 clones, around 79% of them seen only once. V was clipped by 3 bases and J by 5 bases, with 20 bases between them. Germline-derived CDR1 and CDR2 are SGHTA and FQGNSA. The CDR3 contains 16 residues. The chain uses TRBV7-2 and TRBJ2-7; D is unclear. The receptor's source is a man aged 25-40 years in good health and CMV-seronegative. The specimen was PBMCs. The CDR3 nucleotides are TGTGCCAGCAGCTTTCTCATTCAGCGAGGAGACGACGAGCAGTACTTC. Protein sequence: CASSFLIQRGDDEQYF. Full variable domain (remainder filled in from reference TRBV7-2 and TRBJ2-7): GAGVSQSPSNKVTEKGKDVELRCDPISGHTALYWYRQSLGQGLEFLIYFQGNSAPDKSGLPSDRFSAERTGGSVSTLTIQRTQQEDSAVYLCASSFLIQRGDDEQYFGPGTRLTVT.